The TCR beta chain described here comes from a study of blood T cells in healthy people across ages. Study information: Template switching retrieved approximately one barcoded beta molecule for each two T cells.

For the second PCR, which ran for about 6 to 11 cycles, a sample-barcoded 5' primer and a J-beta primer mix were used. TCRdb processed the 5' RACE reads anew with MiXCR; each CDR3 protein has one entry. The table lists 1.5 million to 2 million distinct CDR3 sequences, 25% to 30% of them singletons. From germline, CDR1 is DFQATT and CDR2 SNEGSKA (reference sequence). There are 15 residues in the CDR3. V shed 0 bases, J shed 2 bases, and the junction held 7 bases outside the gene matches. Peripheral blood from each donor was collected in a volume of 8 to 10 milliliters. As regards this clonotype: The antigen remains undetermined.

Study-wide findings and caveats: Lack of knowledge of donor CMV status possibly confounded expanded clonotype changes. Both higher diversity and more naive CD4+ cells marked long-lived donors when set against aged donors.

V gene TRBV20-1 combines with J gene TRBJ2-7; 7 bases agree with TRBD2. This TCR was recovered from a woman aged 25 to 39 in good health. Sequencing used blood. CDR3 sequence: CSARDFERGAYEQYF. In DNA, the CDR3 is TGCAGTGCTAGAGATTTCGAGCGGGGTGCCTACGAGCAGTACTTC.